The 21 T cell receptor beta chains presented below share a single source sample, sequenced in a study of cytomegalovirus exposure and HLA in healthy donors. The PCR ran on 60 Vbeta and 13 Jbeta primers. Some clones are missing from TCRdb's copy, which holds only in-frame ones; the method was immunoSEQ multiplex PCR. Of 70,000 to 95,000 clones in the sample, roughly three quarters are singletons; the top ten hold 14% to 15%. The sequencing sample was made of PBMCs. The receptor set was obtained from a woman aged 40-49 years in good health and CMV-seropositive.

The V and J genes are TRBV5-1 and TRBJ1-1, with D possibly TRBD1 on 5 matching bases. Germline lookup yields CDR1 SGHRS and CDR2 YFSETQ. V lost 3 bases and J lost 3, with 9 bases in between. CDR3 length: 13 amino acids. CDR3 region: CASSSQGDTEAFF. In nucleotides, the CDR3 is TGCGCCAGCAGCTCCCAGGGTGACACTGAAGCTTTCTTT.

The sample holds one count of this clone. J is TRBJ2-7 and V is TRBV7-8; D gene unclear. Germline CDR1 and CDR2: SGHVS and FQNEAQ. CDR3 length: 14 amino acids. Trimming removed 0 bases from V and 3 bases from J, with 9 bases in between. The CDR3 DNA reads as TGTGCCAGCAGCTTAGCCGTACTAAGCTACGAGCAGTACTTC. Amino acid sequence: CASSLAVLSYEQYF.

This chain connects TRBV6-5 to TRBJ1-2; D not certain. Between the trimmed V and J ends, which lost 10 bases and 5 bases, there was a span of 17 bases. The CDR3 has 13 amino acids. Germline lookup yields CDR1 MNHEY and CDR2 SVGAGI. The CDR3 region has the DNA TGTGCCACCGCGACCGGGTTTGGATATGGCTACACCTTC. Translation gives CATATGFGYGYTF.

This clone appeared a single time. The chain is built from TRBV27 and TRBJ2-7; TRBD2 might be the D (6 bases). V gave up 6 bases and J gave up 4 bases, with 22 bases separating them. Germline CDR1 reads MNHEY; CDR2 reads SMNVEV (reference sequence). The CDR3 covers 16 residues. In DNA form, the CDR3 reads TGTGCCAGCAGCTCTAAACTACTCCGGGACTCGTACGAGCAGTACTTC. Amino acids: CASSSKLLRDSYEQYF.

Here the CDR3 DNA reads TGTGCCAGCAGGCACAGAGTTAGCAATCAGCCCCAGCATTTT. As protein: CASRHRVSNQPQHF. V and J are TRBV6-1 and TRBJ1-5; D unresolved. The germline gives CDR1 MNHNS, CDR2 SASEGT. Trimming took off 6 bases at V and 0 bases at J, with 9 bases between the two ends. The CDR3 length is 14 residues.

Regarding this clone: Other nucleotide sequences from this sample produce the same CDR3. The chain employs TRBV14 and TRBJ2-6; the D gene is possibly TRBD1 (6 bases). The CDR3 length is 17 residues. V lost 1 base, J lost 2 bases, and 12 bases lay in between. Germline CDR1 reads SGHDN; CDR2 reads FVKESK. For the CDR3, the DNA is TGTGCCAGCAGCCAAGTGCTCAGGGGAGCTGGGGCCAACGTCCTGACTTTC. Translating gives CASSQVLRGAGANVLTF.

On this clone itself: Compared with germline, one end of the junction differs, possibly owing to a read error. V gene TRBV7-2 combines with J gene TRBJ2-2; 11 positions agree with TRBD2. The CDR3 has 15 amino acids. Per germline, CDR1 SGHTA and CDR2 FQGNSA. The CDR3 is CASSVAGGSAGELFF. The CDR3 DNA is TGTGCCAGCAGCGTAGCGGGAGGGAGCGCCGGGGAGCTGTTTTTT.

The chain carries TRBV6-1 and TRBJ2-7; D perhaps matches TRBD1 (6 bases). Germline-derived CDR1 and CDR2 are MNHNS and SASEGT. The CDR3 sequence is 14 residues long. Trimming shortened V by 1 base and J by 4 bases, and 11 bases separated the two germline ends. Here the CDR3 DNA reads TGTGCCAGCAGTGAAGAATTTACAGGGTACGAGCAGTACTTC. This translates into CASSEEFTGYEQYF.

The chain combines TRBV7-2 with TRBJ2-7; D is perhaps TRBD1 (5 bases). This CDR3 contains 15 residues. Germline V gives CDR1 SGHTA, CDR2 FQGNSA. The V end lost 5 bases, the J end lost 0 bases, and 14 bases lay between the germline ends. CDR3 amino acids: CASSNTGYSSYEQYF. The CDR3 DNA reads TGTGCCAGCAGCAACACAGGTTATAGCTCCTACGAGCAGTACTTC.

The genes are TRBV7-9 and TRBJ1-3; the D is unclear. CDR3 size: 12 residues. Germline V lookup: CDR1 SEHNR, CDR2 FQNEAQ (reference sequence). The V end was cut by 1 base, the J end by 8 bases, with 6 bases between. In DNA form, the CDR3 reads TGTGCCAGCAGCTTAGGGGAGGACACCATATATTTT. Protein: CASSLGEDTIYF.

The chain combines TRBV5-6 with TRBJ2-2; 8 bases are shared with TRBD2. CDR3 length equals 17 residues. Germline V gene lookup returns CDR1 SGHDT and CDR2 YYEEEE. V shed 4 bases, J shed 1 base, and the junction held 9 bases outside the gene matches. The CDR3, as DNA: TGTGCCAGCAGCCCCCGTGCGAGCGGGGGGAACACCGGGGAGCTGTTTTTT. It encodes CASSPRASGGNTGELFF. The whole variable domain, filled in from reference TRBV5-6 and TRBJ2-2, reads DAGVTQSPTHLIKTRGQQVTLRCSPKSGHDTVSWYQQALGQGPQFIFQYYEEEERQRGNFPDRFSGHQFPNYSSELNVNALLLGDSALYLCASSPRASGGNTGELFFGEGSRLTVL.

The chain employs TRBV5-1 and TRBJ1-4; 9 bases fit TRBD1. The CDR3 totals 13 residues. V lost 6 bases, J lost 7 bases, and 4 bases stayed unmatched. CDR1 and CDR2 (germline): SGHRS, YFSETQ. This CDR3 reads CASMGQGGEKLFF. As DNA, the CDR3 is TGCGCCAGCATGGGACAGGGAGGTGAAAAACTGTTTTTT.

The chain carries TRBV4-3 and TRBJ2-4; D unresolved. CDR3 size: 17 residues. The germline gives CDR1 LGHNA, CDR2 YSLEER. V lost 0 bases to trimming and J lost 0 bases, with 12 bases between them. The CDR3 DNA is TGCGCCAGCAGCCAAGAACGCCCAGGAATAGCCAAAAACATTCAGTACTTC. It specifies CASSQERPGIAKNIQYF.

The CDR3 nucleotides read TGTGCCAGCAGTGAAACAGGGGGCATAAGGGACACTGAAGCTTTCTTT. Amino acid sequence: CASSETGGIRDTEAFF. The chain is built from TRBV28 and TRBJ1-1; 9 nucleotides agree with TRBD1. J was trimmed by 3 bases and V by 5 bases; bases with no gene match: 10. Per germline, CDR1 MDHEN and CDR2 SYDVKM. The CDR3 runs to 16 residues.

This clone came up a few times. CDR3 sequence (DNA): TGCGCCAGCAGCCCAAACCAAGAGACCCAGTACTTC. Its protein product is CASSPNQETQYF. The V gene is TRBV5-1, the J gene TRBJ2-5; no reliable D call. CDR1 is SGHRS, CDR2 YFSETQ, per germline. V was pared by 4 bases and J by 0 bases, with 4 bases between. The CDR3 sequence is 12 residues long. Using reference TRBV5-1 and TRBJ2-5 for the parts outside the CDR3, the full variable domain is KAGVTQTPRYLIKTRGQQVTLSCSPISGHRSVSWYQQTPGQGLQFLFEYFSETQRNKGNFPGRFSGRQFSNSRSEMNVSTLELGDSALYLCASSPNQETQYFGPGTRLLVL.

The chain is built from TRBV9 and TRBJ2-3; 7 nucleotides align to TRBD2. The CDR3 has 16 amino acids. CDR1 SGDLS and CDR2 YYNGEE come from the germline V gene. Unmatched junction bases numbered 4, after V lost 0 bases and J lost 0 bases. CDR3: CASSVVGGRSTDTQYF. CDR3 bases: TGTGCCAGCAGCGTAGTTGGCGGGAGAAGCACAGATACGCAGTATTTT. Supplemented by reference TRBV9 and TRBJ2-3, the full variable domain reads DSGVTQTPKHLITATGQRVTLRCSPRSGDLSVYWYQQSLDQGLQFLIQYYNGEERAKGNILERFSAQQFPDLHSELNLSSLELGDSALYFCASSVVGGRSTDTQYFGPGTRLTVL.

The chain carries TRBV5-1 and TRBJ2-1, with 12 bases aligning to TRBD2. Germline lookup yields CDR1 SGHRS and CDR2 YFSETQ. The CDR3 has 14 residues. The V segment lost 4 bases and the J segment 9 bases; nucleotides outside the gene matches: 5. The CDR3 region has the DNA TGCGCCAGCAGCATCCCTAGCGGGAGGGTTGAGCAGTTCTTC. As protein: CASSIPSGRVEQFF.

The CDR3 nucleotides read TGTGCCAGCAGCTTAGTTCCCAGCGGGAGAGGAGAGACCCAGTACTTC. Its protein is CASSLVPSGRGETQYF. The genes are TRBV7-8 and TRBJ2-5; 8 positions agree with TRBD2. Germline V CDR1 and CDR2: SGHVS, FQNEAQ. V shed 1 base and J 4 bases; nucleotides not matched to a gene: 8. CDR3 length: 16 residues.

The CDR3 reads CASSPGQTPTEAFF. The CDR3 nucleotides are TGTGCCAGCTCACCGGGACAGACACCCACTGAAGCTTTCTTT. The gene calls are TRBV18 and TRBJ1-1; TRBD1 matches at 7 bases. The CDR3 is made up of 14 amino acids. Trimming at V came to 3 bases and at J to 4 bases, leaving 5 bases not matched to a gene. Germline V gene data show CDR1 as KGHSH and CDR2 as LQKENI.

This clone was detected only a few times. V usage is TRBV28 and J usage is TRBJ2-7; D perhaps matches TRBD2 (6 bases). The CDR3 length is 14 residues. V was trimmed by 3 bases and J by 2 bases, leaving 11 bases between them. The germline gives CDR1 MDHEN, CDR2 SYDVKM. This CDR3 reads CASSLFSGPYEQYF. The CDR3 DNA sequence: TGTGCCAGCAGTTTGTTTAGCGGTCCCTACGAGCAGTACTTC.

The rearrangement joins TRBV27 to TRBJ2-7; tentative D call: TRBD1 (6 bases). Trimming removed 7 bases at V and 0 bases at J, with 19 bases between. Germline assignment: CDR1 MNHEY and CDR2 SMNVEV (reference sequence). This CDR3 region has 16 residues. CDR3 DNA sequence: TGTGCCAGCACCAAACTGGAACAGGGTCGCTCCTACGAGCAGTACTTC. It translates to CASTKLEQGRSYEQYF.